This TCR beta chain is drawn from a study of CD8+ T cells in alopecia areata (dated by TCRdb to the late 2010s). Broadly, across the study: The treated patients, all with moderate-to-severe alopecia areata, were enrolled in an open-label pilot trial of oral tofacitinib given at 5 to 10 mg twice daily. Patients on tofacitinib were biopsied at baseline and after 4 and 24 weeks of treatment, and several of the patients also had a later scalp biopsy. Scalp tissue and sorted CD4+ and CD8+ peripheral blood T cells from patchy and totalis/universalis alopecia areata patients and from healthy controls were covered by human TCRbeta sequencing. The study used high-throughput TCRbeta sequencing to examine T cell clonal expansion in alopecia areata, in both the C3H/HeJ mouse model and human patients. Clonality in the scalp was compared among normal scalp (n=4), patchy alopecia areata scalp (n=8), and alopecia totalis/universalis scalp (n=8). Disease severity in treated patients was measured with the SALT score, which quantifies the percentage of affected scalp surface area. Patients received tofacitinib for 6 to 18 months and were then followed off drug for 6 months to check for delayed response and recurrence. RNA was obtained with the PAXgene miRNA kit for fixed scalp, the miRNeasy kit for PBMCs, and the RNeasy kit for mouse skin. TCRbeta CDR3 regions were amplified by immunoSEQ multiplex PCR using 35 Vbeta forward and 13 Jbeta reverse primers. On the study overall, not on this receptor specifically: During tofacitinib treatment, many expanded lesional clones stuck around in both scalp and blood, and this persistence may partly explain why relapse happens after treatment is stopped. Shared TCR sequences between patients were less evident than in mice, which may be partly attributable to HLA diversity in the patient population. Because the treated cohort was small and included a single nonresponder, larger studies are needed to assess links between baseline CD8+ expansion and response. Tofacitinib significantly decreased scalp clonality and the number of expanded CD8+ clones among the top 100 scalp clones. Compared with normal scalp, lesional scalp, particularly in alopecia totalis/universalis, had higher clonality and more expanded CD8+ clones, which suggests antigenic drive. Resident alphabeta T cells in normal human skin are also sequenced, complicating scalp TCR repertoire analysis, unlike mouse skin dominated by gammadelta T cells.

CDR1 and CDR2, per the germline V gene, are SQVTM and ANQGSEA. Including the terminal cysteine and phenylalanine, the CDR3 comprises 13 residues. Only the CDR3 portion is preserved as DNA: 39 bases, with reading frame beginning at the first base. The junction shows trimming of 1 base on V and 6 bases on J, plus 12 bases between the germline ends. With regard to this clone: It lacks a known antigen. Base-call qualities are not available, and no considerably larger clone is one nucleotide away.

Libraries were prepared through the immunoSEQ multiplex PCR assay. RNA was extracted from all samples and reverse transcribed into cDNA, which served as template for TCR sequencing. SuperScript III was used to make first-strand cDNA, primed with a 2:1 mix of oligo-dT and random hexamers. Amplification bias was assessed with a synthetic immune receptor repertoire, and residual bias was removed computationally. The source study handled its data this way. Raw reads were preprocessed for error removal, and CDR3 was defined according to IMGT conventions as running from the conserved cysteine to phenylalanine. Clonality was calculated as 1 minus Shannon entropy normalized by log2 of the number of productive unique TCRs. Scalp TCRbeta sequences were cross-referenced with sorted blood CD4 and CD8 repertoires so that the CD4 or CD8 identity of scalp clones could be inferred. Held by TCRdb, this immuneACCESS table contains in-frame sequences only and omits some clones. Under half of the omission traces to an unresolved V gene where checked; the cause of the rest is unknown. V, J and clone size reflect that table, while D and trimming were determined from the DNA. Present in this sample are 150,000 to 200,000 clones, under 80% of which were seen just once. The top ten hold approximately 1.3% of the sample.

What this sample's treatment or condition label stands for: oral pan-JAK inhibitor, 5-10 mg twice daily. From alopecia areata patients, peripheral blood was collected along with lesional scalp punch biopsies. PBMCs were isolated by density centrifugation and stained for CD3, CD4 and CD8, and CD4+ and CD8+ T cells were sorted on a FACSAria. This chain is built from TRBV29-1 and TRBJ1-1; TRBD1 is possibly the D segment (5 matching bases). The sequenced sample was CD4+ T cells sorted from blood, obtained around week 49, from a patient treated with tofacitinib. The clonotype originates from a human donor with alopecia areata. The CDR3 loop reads CSVEGRPGAEAFF. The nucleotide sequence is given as TGCAGCGTTGAAGGCAGGCCGGGGGCTGAAGCTTTCTTT.